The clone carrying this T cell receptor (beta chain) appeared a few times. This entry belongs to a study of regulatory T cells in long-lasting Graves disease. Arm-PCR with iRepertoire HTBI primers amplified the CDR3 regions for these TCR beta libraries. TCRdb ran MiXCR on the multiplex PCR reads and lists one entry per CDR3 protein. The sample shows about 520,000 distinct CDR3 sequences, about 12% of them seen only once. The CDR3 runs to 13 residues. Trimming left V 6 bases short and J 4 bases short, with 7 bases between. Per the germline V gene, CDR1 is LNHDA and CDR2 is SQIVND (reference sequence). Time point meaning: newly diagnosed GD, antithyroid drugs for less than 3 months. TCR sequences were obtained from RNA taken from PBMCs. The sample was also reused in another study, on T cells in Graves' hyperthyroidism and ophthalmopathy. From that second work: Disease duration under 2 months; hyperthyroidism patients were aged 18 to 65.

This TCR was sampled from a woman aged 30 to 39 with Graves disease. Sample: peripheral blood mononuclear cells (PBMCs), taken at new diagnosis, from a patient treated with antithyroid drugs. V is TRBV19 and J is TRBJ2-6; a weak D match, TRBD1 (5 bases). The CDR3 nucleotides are TGTGCCAGTAGGGACACGGGGGCCAACGTCCTGACTTTC. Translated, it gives CASRDTGANVLTF.